Here is one T cell receptor beta chain with its context. Its antigen is not identified. These data are taken from a study of OX40 agonist ivuxolimab in advanced cancers. Study-level background: Patients received ivuxolimab, an intravenous treatment, every 2 weeks at 0.01 to 10 mg/kg. Study-wide points: Doses of 0.1 to 3.0 mg/kg were accompanied by clonal expansion of CD4+ and CD8+ blood T cells by week 6. Antigen specificity was not determined for the expanded peripheral T cells. The average count of expanded clones was higher among CD8+ T cells than among CD4+.

Assay: immunoSEQ multiplex PCR; the TCRdb copy retains only in-frame clones and omits some. The sample carries more than 100,000 clones, about 93% recorded once. The specimen was CD4+ or CD8+ T cells sorted from blood, collected in a trial of the OX40 agonist ivuxolimab. This TCR came from an adult with an advanced solid tumor such as melanoma, head and neck, liver or kidney cancer.

CDR3 sequence reads: CASTRGFGETQYF. The CDR3 DNA is TGTGCCAGCACACGGGGTTTTGGGGAGACCCAGTACTTC. This chain connects TRBV7-9 to TRBJ2-5; a possible D gene is TRBD2 (5 bases). Per germline, CDR1 SEHNR and CDR2 FQNEAQ (reference sequence). V was trimmed by 7 bases and J by 5 bases, leaving 14 bases between them. This CDR3 spans 13 amino acids.